The 15 T cell receptor beta chains presented below share a single source sample, sequenced in a study of cytomegalovirus exposure and HLA in healthy donors. Some clones are missing from TCRdb's copy, which holds only in-frame ones; the method was immunoSEQ multiplex PCR. The profile shows about 130,000 clones, roughly 89% of them singletons. The specimen was PBMCs. The receptors derive from a woman in her late teens or twenties in good health and CMV-seronegative.

The gene calls are TRBV5-6 and TRBJ1-1, with 8 bases fitting TRBD1. CDR1 and CDR2 from the germline V gene are SGHDT and YYEEEE. V shed 4 bases and J 4 bases; nucleotides not matched to a gene: 3. The length of the CDR3 is 13 residues. CDR3 amino acids: CASSRGQATEAFF. CDR3 coding DNA: TGTGCCAGCAGCCGGGGACAGGCCACTGAAGCTTTCTTT.

The CDR3 sequence: CASSLGGQTNQPQHF. CDR3 DNA: TGCGCCAGCAGCCTTGGGGGACAGACAAATCAGCCCCAGCATTTT. The chain uses TRBV5-1 and TRBJ1-5; TRBD1 agrees at 7 bases. Germline V CDR1 and CDR2: SGHRS, YFSETQ. The trim removed 4 bases at V and 4 bases at J, leaving 8 bases unmatched. This CDR3 has 15 residues.

The genes are TRBV12-5 and TRBJ2-5; possible D gene TRBD2, 6 bases. This CDR3 contains 13 residues. V lost 2 bases and J lost 7, with 11 bases in between. From germline, CDR1 is LGHNT and CDR2 FRNRAP. The CDR3, as DNA: TGTGCTAGTGGTTTGTCGGGGGTCGGGACCCAGTACTTC. Translated: CASGLSGVGTQYF.

The CDR3 loop is CASSPREGGVGLSSAEAFF. In DNA form, the CDR3 reads TGCGCCAGCAGCCCCCGGGAAGGGGGCGTAGGGTTATCCAGCGCTGAAGCTTTCTTT. The rearrangement links TRBV5-1 to TRBJ1-1, with TRBD1 identical over 7 bases. The ends lost 4 bases at V and 6 bases at J; junction bases unmatched: 24. The CDR3 is made up of 19 amino acids. The germline gives CDR1 SGHRS, CDR2 YFSETQ.

V and J are TRBV7-2 and TRBJ2-3; a possible D gene is TRBD1 (6 bases). The CDR3 runs to 15 residues. V was pared by 0 bases and J by 5 bases, with 12 bases between. CDR1 is SGHTA and CDR2 is FQGNSA in the germline V gene. CDR3 bases: TGTGCCAGCAGCTTAGCCGCAGGGGTTGTAGATACGCAGTATTTT. It codes for CASSLAAGVVDTQYF.

This clone was seen only once. DNA for the CDR3: TGTGCCAGCAGCGCAAGCCAGGGAATGTATACTGAAGCTTTCTTT. Translated: CASSASQGMYTEAFF. The V and J genes are TRBV7-8 and TRBJ1-1, with a tentative D call TRBD1 (5 bases). Germline assignment: CDR1 SGHVS and CDR2 FQNEAQ. This CDR3 has 15 residues. Trimming took 5 bases from V and 5 from J, leaving 18 bases between them.

The genes are TRBV9 and TRBJ1-2; tentative D call: TRBD1 (5 bases). This CDR3 spans 16 amino acids. Germline values: CDR1 SGDLS, CDR2 YYNGEE. Between the trimmed V and J ends, which lost 3 bases and 6 bases, there was a span of 21 bases. The CDR3 here is CASSAWGPLSADGYTF. The CDR3, as DNA: TGTGCCAGCAGCGCGTGGGGCCCCCTCTCCGCCGATGGCTACACCTTC.

This chain links TRBV5-1 with TRBJ2-3, with D possibly being TRBD1 (6 bases). This CDR3 has 16 residues. Germline lookup yields CDR1 SGHRS and CDR2 YFSETQ. Trimming removed 4 bases from V and 1 base from J, with 16 bases in between. For the CDR3, the DNA is TGCGCCAGCAGCGAAAATGGGGGCGCAGGCACAGATACGCAGTATTTT. Translated: CASSENGGAGTDTQYF.

About this clone itself: The sample contains more than one DNA sequence encoding this CDR3. The chain links TRBV29-1 to TRBJ1-5; no definite D call. Trimming pared 4 bases from V and 0 bases from J, leaving 10 bases between. Germline V gene sequence: CDR1 SQVTM, CDR2 ANQGSEA. The CDR3 loop spans 14 amino acids. CDR3 sequence (DNA): TGCAGCGTTGGAGGTCCCAATAGCAATCAGCCCCAGCATTTT. Residues: CSVGGPNSNQPQHF.

The rearrangement joins TRBV9 to TRBJ2-1; tentatively, D is TRBD1 (6 bases). Germline loops: CDR1 SGDLS, CDR2 YYNGEE. Trimming took 4 bases from V and 0 from J, leaving 17 bases between them. This CDR3 spans 17 amino acids. The CDR3 region has the DNA TGTGCCAGCAGCCCGACAGGAAAGGTTGGCTCCTACAATGAGCAGTTCTTC. Its protein product is CASSPTGKVGSYNEQFF.

The rearrangement joins TRBV6-5 to TRBJ1-5; tentatively, D is TRBD1 (6 bases). The CDR3 runs 15 residues. V lost 0 bases and J 6 bases, leaving 12 bases between the germline ends. Germline V CDR1 and CDR2: MNHEY, SVGAGI. The CDR3 DNA follows: TGTGCCAGCAGTTACTCGGCGGGGGGCGGTCAGCCCCAGCATTTT. This encodes CASSYSAGGGQPQHF.

For the CDR3, the DNA is TGTGCCAGCAGCCAGACAGCAACTAATGAAAAACTGTTTTTT. Its translation: CASSQTATNEKLFF. This chain connects TRBV6-1 to TRBJ1-4, with D possibly TRBD1 on 5 matching bases. In germline, CDR1 is MNHNS, CDR2 SASEGT. V was trimmed by 6 bases and J by 0 bases, leaving 8 bases between them. The length of the CDR3 is 14 residues.

The chain couples TRBV9 to TRBJ2-2, with 14 bases aligning to TRBD2. CDR1 is SGDLS and CDR2 is YYNGEE in the germline V gene. Trimming cost V 3 bases and J 3 bases; bases outside gene matches: 10. The CDR3 length is 19 residues. The chain's CDR3 is CASSAMTSGGAWYTGELFF. For the CDR3, the DNA is TGTGCCAGCAGCGCCATGACTAGCGGGGGGGCTTGGTACACCGGGGAGCTGTTTTTT.

A word on this clone: Within the sample, other DNA sequences also encode this same CDR3. The V gene is TRBV9, the J gene TRBJ1-1, with a weak D call TRBD1 (5 bases). CDR1 is SGDLS and CDR2 is YYNGEE in the germline V gene. Deletions cut 0 bases from V and 0 bases from J, with 9 bases between. The CDR3 totals 15 residues. The CDR3 spells CASSVASGLNTEAFF. In DNA, the CDR3 is TGTGCCAGCAGCGTAGCTTCAGGGTTGAACACTGAAGCTTTCTTT.

The chain couples TRBV6-5 to TRBJ2-7; 9 bases map to TRBD1. The germline gives CDR1 MNHEY, CDR2 SVGAGI. The CDR3 is 14 amino acids. J was trimmed by 2 bases and V by 6 bases; bases with no gene match: 5. CDR3 sequence reads: CASSQDRGPYEQYF. In DNA form, the CDR3 reads TGTGCCAGCAGCCAGGACAGGGGCCCCTACGAGCAGTACTTC.